These 5 T cell receptor beta chains came from one sample sequenced in a study of beta chain features in type 1 diabetes. The study, taken as a whole, reports: All four CD4+ subsets of Type 1 diabetes patients contained TCRB CDR3s that were moderately but significantly shorter.

All of the isolated RNA was reverse transcribed, so expressed TCRB transcripts were sequenced. Only in-frame clones appear in the TCRdb table, and some are missing; sequencing was by immunoSEQ multiplex PCR. The sample contains more than 300,000 clones, approximately 10% of which appear only once. These TCRs' antigens remain unknown. The sample taken for sequencing was central memory CD4+ T cells from blood. All receptors derive from a man under 40 with type 1 diabetes.

This rearrangement joins TRBV5-1 to TRBJ1-2; 10 bases match TRBD1. Per the germline V gene, CDR1 is SGHRS and CDR2 is YFSETQ. CDR3 size: 15 residues. Germline trimming cut 3 bases from V and 3 bases from J; bases unmatched to any gene: 5. Written as DNA, the CDR3 is TGCGCCAGCAGCTCGGGACAGGGGAATCACTATGGCTACACCTTC. This codes for CASSSGQGNHYGYTF.

This clone was detected a few times. Possible read error: a much larger clone is one base away. The same CDR3 is also encoded by other DNA sequences in this sample. V and J are TRBV2 and TRBJ1-2; D is undetermined. This CDR3 contains 11 residues. Germline V gives CDR1 SNHLY, CDR2 FYNNEI. V lost 9 bases and J 0 bases, leaving 5 bases between the germline ends. CDR3 sequence reads: CASTANYGYTF. For the CDR3, the DNA is TGTGCCAGTACAGCTAACTATGGCTACACCTTC.

The J gene is TRBJ2-5, the V gene TRBV7-8; D remains ambiguous. The V and J ends lost 3 bases and 1 base respectively, with 9 bases between them. Germline CDR1 is SGHVS and CDR2 is FQNEAQ. The CDR3 sequence is 14 residues long. As DNA, the CDR3 is TGTGCCAGCAGCTTGTCTATCCTCCAAGAGACCCAGTACTTC. It codes for CASSLSILQETQYF.

This chain connects TRBV28 to TRBJ1-2; TRBD1 aligns across 8 bases. Germline lookup yields CDR1 MDHEN and CDR2 SYDVKM. This CDR3 has 12 residues. The V segment lost 5 bases and the J segment 4 bases; nucleotides outside the gene matches: 0. This chain's CDR3 is CASSQGAYGYTF. The CDR3 DNA sequence: TGTGCCAGCAGTCAGGGGGCCTATGGCTACACCTTC.

This sequence joins TRBV7-2 and TRBJ2-1; D may correspond to TRBD1 or TRBD2 (5 bases each). CDR1 is SGHTA, CDR2 FQGNSA, per germline. Trimming left V 3 bases short and J 3 bases short, with 12 bases between. The CDR3 spans 15 residues. The CDR3 nucleotides read TGTGCCAGCAGCTTTCGGTTGGGGGACTACAATGAGCAGTTCTTC. Amino acid sequence: CASSFRLGDYNEQFF.